The rows below give T cell receptor beta chains drawn from one sample of a study of cytomegalovirus exposure and HLA in healthy donors. TCRdb's table, derived via immunoSEQ multiplex PCR, lists solely in-frame clones and lacks some. Of 150,000 or so clones in the sample, 74% were seen once. Sequenced: PBMCs. Receptors were obtained from a young man in good health and CMV-seropositive. Both conserved end residues are part of each CDR3. The order of the fields is clone size, D gene, J gene, V gene, CDR3 DNA, CDR3 protein. A D gene is named only where the DNA matches it firmly. Size tells how often a clone was seen (once, few, many) or the class of an expanded clone, and some rows leave it out.

clone size: -
D gene: TRBD2
J gene: TRBJ2-5
V gene: TRBV7-2
CDR3 DNA: TGTGCCAGCAGAACTACTAGCGCCCAAGAGACCCAGTACTTC
CDR3 protein: CASRTTSAQETQYF

clone size: -
D gene: TRBD1
J gene: TRBJ1-1
V gene: TRBV5-4
CDR3 DNA: TGTGCCTCACAAACAGGGGGCACTGAAGCTTTCTTT
CDR3 protein: CASQTGGTEAFF

clone size: -
D gene: TRBD1
J gene: TRBJ2-6
V gene: TRBV5-1
CDR3 DNA: TGCGCCAGCAGCTCAGGGGGTCTTGGGGCCAACGTCCTGACTTTC
CDR3 protein: CASSSGGLGANVLTF

clone size: once
D gene: -
J gene: TRBJ1-5
V gene: TRBV28
CDR3 DNA: TGTGCCAGCAGCGTAGACAGTGATCAGCCCCAGCATTTT
CDR3 protein: CASSVDSDQPQHF

clone size: -
D gene: TRBD1
J gene: TRBJ2-2
V gene: TRBV7-2
CDR3 DNA: TGTGCCAGCAGCTTAGTGCGGCAGGGGGCGTCCCCGAACACCGGGGAGCTGTTTTTT
CDR3 protein: CASSLVRQGASPNTGELFF

clone size: -
D gene: -
J gene: TRBJ2-7
V gene: TRBV7-9
CDR3 DNA: TGTGCCAGCAGTCTGGACTTTTACGAGCAGTACTTC
CDR3 protein: CASSLDFYEQYF

clone size: -
D gene: TRBD1
J gene: TRBJ1-5
V gene: TRBV19
CDR3 DNA: TGTGCCAGTAGTATATCAGGGGGTTATCAGCCCCAGCATTTT
CDR3 protein: CASSISGGYQPQHF

clone size: -
D gene: TRBD1
J gene: TRBJ1-5
V gene: TRBV30
CDR3 DNA: TGTGCCTGGAGGCAGGGGGGCAATCAGCCCCAGCATTTT
CDR3 protein: CAWRQGGNQPQHF

clone size: -
D gene: -
J gene: TRBJ2-3
V gene: TRBV4-3
CDR3 DNA: TGCGCCAGCAGCCAAGAGCGGTTTAGCACAGATACGCAGTATTTT
CDR3 protein: CASSQERFSTDTQYF

clone size: -
D gene: -
J gene: TRBJ2-5
V gene: TRBV20-1
CDR3 DNA: TGCAGTGCTAGAGATTTGGCGACCCAGTACTTC
CDR3 protein: CSARDLATQYF

clone size: once
D gene: TRBD2
J gene: TRBJ2-7
V gene: TRBV7-9
CDR3 DNA: TGTGCCAGCAGCCAGCGGGGAGTCCAGCAGTACTTC
CDR3 protein: CASSQRGVQQYF

clone size: -
D gene: TRBD1
J gene: TRBJ1-5
V gene: TRBV19
CDR3 DNA: TGTGCCACTGGGACAGGTCAGCCCCAGCATTTT
CDR3 protein: CATGTGQPQHF

clone size: -
D gene: -
J gene: TRBJ1-1
V gene: TRBV6-5
CDR3 DNA: TGTGCCAGCAGTTACGCAGGGATGAACACTGAAGCTTTCTTT
CDR3 protein: CASSYAGMNTEAFF

clone size: -
D gene: TRBD1
J gene: TRBJ1-2
V gene: TRBV28
CDR3 DNA: TGTGCCAGCAACCCCCAGGGGGACGGAGCCTACACCTTC
CDR3 protein: CASNPQGDGAYTF

clone size: -
D gene: TRBD1
J gene: TRBJ2-4
V gene: TRBV6-5
CDR3 DNA: TGTGCCAGCAGTCCATTTACAGGGGAAGCAAACATTCAGTACTTC
CDR3 protein: CASSPFTGEANIQYF

clone size: few
D gene: -
J gene: TRBJ1-2
V gene: TRBV6-6
CDR3 DNA: TGTGCCAGCAGTTACTCGAGTCTAAGCTATGGCTACACCTTC
CDR3 protein: CASSYSSLSYGYTF

clone size: -
D gene: -
J gene: TRBJ2-1
V gene: TRBV5-4
CDR3 DNA: TGTGCCAGCAGCTCCGGGAGACCCTCCTACAATGAGCAGTTCTTC
CDR3 protein: CASSSGRPSYNEQFF

clone size: once
D gene: -
J gene: TRBJ2-5
V gene: TRBV6-4
CDR3 DNA: TGTGCCAGCAGTCACCGGGACTCCCAAGAGACCCAGTACTTC
CDR3 protein: CASSHRDSQETQYF

clone size: few
D gene: -
J gene: TRBJ2-3
V gene: TRBV6-1
CDR3 DNA: TGTGCCAGCAGTGAAATGCAGGGCCCCCCAGATACGCAGTATTTT
CDR3 protein: CASSEMQGPPDTQYF

clone size: -
D gene: -
J gene: TRBJ1-2
V gene: TRBV7-3
CDR3 DNA: TGTGCCAGCAGCTCTCCGGGACAATCCTATGGCTACACCTTC
CDR3 protein: CASSSPGQSYGYTF

clone size: -
D gene: TRBD2
J gene: TRBJ2-5
V gene: TRBV30
CDR3 DNA: TGTGCCTGGAGTGAGGGACTAACCCTTCAAGAGACCCAGTACTTC
CDR3 protein: CAWSEGLTLQETQYF

clone size: -
D gene: TRBD2
J gene: TRBJ2-1
V gene: TRBV9
CDR3 DNA: TGTGCCAGCAGCGTTTCACTAGCGGGAGCGGCCTACAATGAGCAGTTCTTC
CDR3 protein: CASSVSLAGAAYNEQFF

clone size: -
D gene: -
J gene: TRBJ2-5
V gene: TRBV19
CDR3 DNA: TGTGCCAGTAGTTCAGGGCAGAACTCGGAGACCCAGTACTTC
CDR3 protein: CASSSGQNSETQYF

clone size: -
D gene: TRBD1
J gene: TRBJ2-1
V gene: TRBV28
CDR3 DNA: TGTGCCAGCAGTTCCCCAACCAATAAAAGCCGGGACAGGGCTCGAAGCTCCTACAATGAGCAGTTCTTC
CDR3 protein: CASSSPTNKSRDRARSSYNEQFF

clone size: -
D gene: TRBD2
J gene: TRBJ2-4
V gene: TRBV7-9
CDR3 DNA: TGTGCCAGCAGCTACCCCAATCGACTAGCAGTAGCCAAAAACATTCAGTACTTC
CDR3 protein: CASSYPNRLAVAKNIQYF

clone size: -
D gene: TRBD1
J gene: TRBJ2-7
V gene: TRBV19
CDR3 DNA: TGTGCCAGTAGTTCAGGGGGCGAGCAGTACTTC
CDR3 protein: CASSSGGEQYF

clone size: few
D gene: TRBD2
J gene: TRBJ2-5
V gene: TRBV19
CDR3 DNA: TGTGCCAGTAGTAGACTAGCGGGAGAGGTGAAAGAGACCCAGTACTTC
CDR3 protein: CASSRLAGEVKETQYF

clone size: -
D gene: -
J gene: TRBJ1-2
V gene: TRBV10-3
CDR3 DNA: TGTGCCATCAGAGACTGGACGGAGGCTAACTATGGCTACACCTTC
CDR3 protein: CAIRDWTEANYGYTF

clone size: -
D gene: TRBD1
J gene: TRBJ1-6
V gene: TRBV5-6
CDR3 DNA: TGTGCCAGCAGCTTGGCTTACGGGACAGGGGGAGGATCACCCCTCCACTTT
CDR3 protein: CASSLAYGTGGGSPLHF

clone size: once
D gene: -
J gene: TRBJ1-2
V gene: TRBV2
CDR3 DNA: TGTGCCAGCCGGGTGGCCGCTAGGGGCTACACCTTC
CDR3 protein: CASRVAARGYTF